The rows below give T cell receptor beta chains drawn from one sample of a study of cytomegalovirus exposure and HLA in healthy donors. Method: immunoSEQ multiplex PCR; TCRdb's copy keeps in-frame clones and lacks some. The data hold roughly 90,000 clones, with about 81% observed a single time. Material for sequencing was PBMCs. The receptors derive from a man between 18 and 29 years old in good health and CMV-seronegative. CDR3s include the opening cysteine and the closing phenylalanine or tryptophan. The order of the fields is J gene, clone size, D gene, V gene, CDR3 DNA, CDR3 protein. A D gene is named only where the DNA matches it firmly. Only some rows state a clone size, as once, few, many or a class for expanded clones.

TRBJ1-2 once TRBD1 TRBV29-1 TGCAGCGTAGGACAGGGTGACGGCTATGGCTACACCTTC CSVGQGDGYGYTF
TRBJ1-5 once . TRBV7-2 TGTGCCAGCAGCTTCCCGGGTGACCAGCCCCAGCATTTT CASSFPGDQPQHF
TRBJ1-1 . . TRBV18 TGTGCCAGCTCCCCAGATGGAGTGAACACTGAAGCTTTCTTT CASSPDGVNTEAFF
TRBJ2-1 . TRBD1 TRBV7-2 TGTGCCAGCAGCCCCCGGCCGGACAGGGTGGACAATGAGCAGTTCTTC CASSPRPDRVDNEQFF
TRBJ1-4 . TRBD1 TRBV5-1 TGCGCCAGCAGCGGAATGACAGGGGACCTTGAAAAACTGTTTTTT CASSGMTGDLEKLFF
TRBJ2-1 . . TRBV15 TGTGCCACCAGCGTTCCTAGGAATGAGCAGTTCTTC CATSVPRNEQFF
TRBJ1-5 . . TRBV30 TGTGCCTGGAGTCCACCCGACAGGAGCAATCAGCCCCAGCATTTT CAWSPPDRSNQPQHF
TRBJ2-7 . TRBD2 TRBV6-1 TGTGCCAGCACCCGTAGCGGGACCCTCGAGCAGTACTTC CASTRSGTLEQYF
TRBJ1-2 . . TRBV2 TGTGCCAGCAGTGAAAGGCAGGGATGGTGCACCTTC CASSERQGWCTF
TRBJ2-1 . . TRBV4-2 TGTGCCAGCAGCCAAGATTGGCCTAGCGCCTCGGATGAGCAGTTCTTC CASSQDWPSASDEQFF
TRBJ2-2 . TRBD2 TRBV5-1 TGCGCCAGCAGCTTGGCCAGGGGGACTAGCGGGAAGAACACCGGGGAGCTGTTTTTT CASSLARGTSGKNTGELFF
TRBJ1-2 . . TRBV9 TGTGCCAGCAGCGTTGAGTCCCTTCATTTGAACTATGGCTACACCTTC CASSVESLHLNYGYTF
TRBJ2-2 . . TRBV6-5 TGTGCCAGCAGTAAGGCCCGCGGTTGGGAGCTGTTTTTT CASSKARGWELFF
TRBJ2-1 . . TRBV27 TGTGCCAGCAGTTTTCCAGGGCTATCCTACAATGAGCAGTTCTTC CASSFPGLSYNEQFF
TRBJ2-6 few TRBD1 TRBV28 TGTGCCAGCACCCAACAGGGGAGAGCTACTGGGGCCAACGTCCTGACTTTC CASTQQGRATGANVLTF
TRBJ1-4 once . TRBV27 TGTGCCAGCGGCATGGACGGGAGGGATGAAAAACTGTTTTTT CASGMDGRDEKLFF
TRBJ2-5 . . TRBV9 TGTGCCAGCAGCGTAGGCCAGGGTCTCGGGGAGACCCAGTACTTC CASSVGQGLGETQYF
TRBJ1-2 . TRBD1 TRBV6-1 TGTGCCAGCAGTGGCCGGGACAGGTCTTTCAATGGCTACACCTTC CASSGRDRSFNGYTF
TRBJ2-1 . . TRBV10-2 TGCGCCAGCAGTGGGGGCGGGGGCACGGAGCAGTTCTTC CASSGGGGTEQFF
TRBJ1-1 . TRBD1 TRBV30 TGTGCCTGGAGTCGAGGGACAGCTGAAGCTTTCTTT CAWSRGTAEAFF
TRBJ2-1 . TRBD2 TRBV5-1 TGCGCCAGCAGCTTCGGGCTAGCGGGGGGCAATGAGCAGTTCTTC CASSFGLAGGNEQFF
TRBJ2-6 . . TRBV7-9 TGTGCCAGCAGCCCCCAGGTCCGGTCAGGGGCCAACGTCCTGACTTTC CASSPQVRSGANVLTF
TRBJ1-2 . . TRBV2 TGTGCCAGCAGTGACTTGACCGGGGGGTATGGCTACACCTTC CASSDLTGGYGYTF
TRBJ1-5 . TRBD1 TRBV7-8 TGTGCCAGCAGCACGGACAGGGTTTTGTATCAGCCCCAGCATTTT CASSTDRVLYQPQHF
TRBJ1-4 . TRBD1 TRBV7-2 TGTGCCAGCAGCGGACAGGGATATGAAAAACTGTTTTTT CASSGQGYEKLFF
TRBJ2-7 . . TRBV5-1 TGCGCCAGCAGCTTCGGGCAGGGGAGCTCCTACGAGCAGTACTTC CASSFGQGSSYEQYF
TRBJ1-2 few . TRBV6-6 TGTGCCAGCAGTTCCGACAGCTATGGCTACACCTTC CASSSDSYGYTF
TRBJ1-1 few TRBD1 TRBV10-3 TGTGCCATCAGTGAGGCCCGGACAGGGGATGAAGCTTTCTTT CAISEARTGDEAFF
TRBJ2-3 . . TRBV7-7 TGTGCTAGCAGCCCCGGCCCGGGGTCCGCGCAGTATTTT CASSPGPGSAQYF
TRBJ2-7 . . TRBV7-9 TGTTCCAGCAGTTTTACGGCCTACGAGCAGTACTTC CSSSFTAYEQYF
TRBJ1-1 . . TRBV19 TGTGCCAGTAGTATGGGGGGTTCTCTCACTGAAGCTTTCTTT CASSMGGSLTEAFF
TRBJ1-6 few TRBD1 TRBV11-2 TGTGCCAGCAGCTCGAGCGGGACAGGGGGAAAATCACCCCTCCACTTT CASSSSGTGGKSPLHF
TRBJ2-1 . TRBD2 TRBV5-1 TGCGCCAGCAGCCCTGGACTAGAACCCTCCTACAATGAGCAGTTCTTC CASSPGLEPSYNEQFF
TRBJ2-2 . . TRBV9 TGTGCCAGCAGCGTACACCAGGGGACCGGGGAGCTGTTTTTT CASSVHQGTGELFF
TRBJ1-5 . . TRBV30 TGTGCCTGGAGTGTAGGGCGGGGCTTTAGACAGCCCCAGCATTTT CAWSVGRGFRQPQHF
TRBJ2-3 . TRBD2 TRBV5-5 TGTGCCAGCAGCTTAAGGTCTAGCGGGAGGGCAGATACGCAGTATTTT CASSLRSSGRADTQYF
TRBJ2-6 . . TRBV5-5 TGTGCCAGCAGCTTGGTAGGGGGCTCTGGGGCCAACGTCCTGACTTTC CASSLVGGSGANVLTF
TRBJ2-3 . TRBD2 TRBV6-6 TGTGCCAGCAGGGGGGGGATTAGCACAGATACGCAGTATTTT CASRGGISTDTQYF
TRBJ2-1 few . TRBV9 TGTGCCAGCAGTGGGGGGGCCCACAATGAGCAGTTCTTC CASSGGAHNEQFF
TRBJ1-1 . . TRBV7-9 TGTGCCAGCAGCTTATGGAGAGAGGGATACGAAGCTTTCTTT CASSLWREGYEAFF
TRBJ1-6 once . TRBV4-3 TGCGCCAGCAGCCAAGAGCCCCCCGCGGTACATAATTCACCCCTCCACTTT CASSQEPPAVHNSPLHF